Described below is a single T cell receptor (beta chain) sequence and its context. Its antigen target is currently unknown. Qualities for individual bases were not recorded, and no much larger clone is one base off. This record comes from a study of technical replicates of blood from a few donors (dated by TCRdb to about 2017). The CDR3 holds 13 amino acids from the cysteine to the phenylalanine. Only CDR3 DNA remains: 39 bases, in frame from the first base. CDR1 and CDR2 were assigned from the germline V gene (reference sequence) as LNHDA and SQIVND. V is reduced by 2 bases and J by 6 bases, leaving a spacing of 8 bases between them. Libraries were prepared through the immunoSEQ multiplex PCR assay. Drawn from immuneACCESS, this table holds only the in-frame rearrangements with V and J called that TCRdb kept. Clones are partly lost; checked studies trace under half to an unresolved V gene and leave the rest unexplained. The sample data list some 14,000 clones, and 80% to 85% of these were observed just once. The leading ten clones occupy around 13% of the sample.

This TCR was sampled from a human donor in good health. The material sequenced was PBMCs. The chain was built from TRBV19 and TRBJ2-1, and possibly TRBD1, on 5 matching bases. The CDR3 loop reads CASSILDTNEQFF. The bases read TGTGCCAGTAGTATACTGGACACCAATGAGCAGTTCTTC.